Shown below are 23 T cell receptor beta chains from a single sample sequenced in a study of blood T cell repertoires in COVID-19. The method was immunoSEQ multiplex PCR; TCRdb's version includes in-frame clones alone and lacks a portion of them. The table shows nearly 350,000 clones, with more than 75% occurring only once. The sequencing sample was made of peripheral blood. The receptor source for this set is a woman younger than 35 who had recovered from COVID-19.

The chain recombines TRBV30 with TRBJ1-3; a weak D match, TRBD1 (6 bases). Between the trimmed V and J ends, which lost 5 bases and 3 bases, there was a span of 17 bases. The CDR3 contains 15 residues. Germline CDR1 is GTSNPN and CDR2 is SVGIG (reference sequence). The chain's CDR3 is CAWGIQGTVGNTIYF. DNA for the CDR3: TGTGCCTGGGGGATACAGGGAACTGTTGGAAACACCATATATTTT.

The V call is TRBV7-9, the J call TRBJ1-1; D is uncertain. Trimming cost V 1 base and J 4 bases, with 13 bases left between them. Germline V gene data show CDR1 as SEHNR and CDR2 as FQNEAQ (reference sequence). This CDR3 has 15 residues. The CDR3 spells CASSLGSRIITEAFF. The CDR3 region has the DNA TGTGCCAGCAGCTTAGGTTCCCGTATAATCACTGAAGCTTTCTTT.

This clone was picked up one time. The J gene is TRBJ1-2, the V gene TRBV6-5; D remains unclear. Trimming cost V 4 bases and J 0 bases, with 12 bases left between them. CDR1 is MNHEY and CDR2 is SVGAGI in the germline V gene. The CDR3 sequence is 15 residues long. For the CDR3, the DNA is TGTGCCAGCAGTTCGGATCTGGAGACTAACTATGGCTACACCTTC. Translated: CASSSDLETNYGYTF.

This clone was observed once. V is TRBV2 and J is TRBJ2-2; D uncertain. The CDR3 spans 13 residues. V shed 1 base and J shed 5 bases, with 5 bases lying between them. The germline V gene encodes CDR1 SNHLY and CDR2 FYNNEI. This chain's CDR3 is CASSEDETGELFF. The CDR3 DNA reads as TGTGCCAGCAGTGAAGACGAGACCGGGGAGCTGTTTTTT.

As for this clone: This CDR3 is also generated by other DNA sequences in the sample. This chain connects TRBV6-5 to TRBJ1-4, with 10 bases matching TRBD1. Germline CDR1 and CDR2: MNHEY and SVGAGI. With V trimmed by 0 bases and J by 6 bases, 1 base remained unmatched. The CDR3 has 15 residues. CDR3 sequence (DNA): TGTGCCAGCAGTTACTCGGGGACAGGGGATGAAAAACTGTTTTTT. It yields the protein CASSYSGTGDEKLFF.

V and J are TRBV27 and TRBJ1-6, with D tentatively TRBD1 (5 bases). The length of the CDR3 is 15 residues. V lost 5 bases and J lost 8, with 16 bases in between. Germline loops: CDR1 MNHEY, CDR2 SMNVEV (reference sequence). CDR3 region: CASSIRTRRHSPLHF. DNA for the CDR3: TGTGCCAGCAGTATACGGACACGTCGGCATTCACCCCTCCACTTT.

This chain links TRBV2 with TRBJ2-1, with D unresolved. Germline lookup yields CDR1 SNHLY and CDR2 FYNNEI. V was cut by 3 bases and J by 10 bases, with 13 bases left in between. This CDR3 has 13 residues. CDR3 sequence: CASSDNSLREQFF. The CDR3 bases are TGTGCCAGCAGTGACAATTCCCTGAGGGAGCAGTTCTTC.

This chain joins TRBV30 and TRBJ1-3; D is possibly TRBD1 (6 bases). Germline V gene sequence: CDR1 GTSNPN, CDR2 SVGIG (reference sequence). The V end lost 5 bases, the J end lost 9 bases, and 20 bases lay between the germline ends. The CDR3 is 14 amino acids. The CDR3, as DNA: TGTGCCTGGCGCGTTCCCGGGACATTTGGCACCATATATTTT. This codes for CAWRVPGTFGTIYF.

The rearrangement joins TRBV5-5 to TRBJ1-2, with 7 bases fitting TRBD1. There are 16 residues in the CDR3. V gave up 2 bases and J gave up 2 bases; unmatched junction bases: 9. In germline, CDR1 is SGHKS, CDR2 YYEKEE (reference sequence). Here the CDR3 reads CASSLTLDRRNYGYTF. CDR3 bases: TGTGCCAGCAGCTTAACCCTGGACAGGAGGAACTATGGCTACACCTTC.

The chain carries TRBV20-1 and TRBJ2-3; D perhaps matches TRBD2 (6 bases). The CDR3 has 11 residues. Between the trimmed V and J ends, which lost 8 bases and 2 bases, there was a span of 8 bases. Germline lookup yields CDR1 DFQATT and CDR2 SNEGSKA (reference sequence). CDR3 sequence: CSWGDTDTQYF. The CDR3 DNA is TGCAGTTGGGGGGACACAGATACGCAGTATTTT.

V gene TRBV2 combines with J gene TRBJ1-1; no clear D. There are 13 residues in the CDR3. V gave up 3 bases and J gave up 3 bases, with 8 bases separating them. Germline lookup yields CDR1 SNHLY and CDR2 FYNNEI. CDR3 loop: CASSDNRDTEAFF. The CDR3 nucleotides are TGTGCCAGCAGTGATAACCGAGACACTGAAGCTTTCTTT.

CDR3 loop: CASSLAHGTGELFF. The CDR3, as DNA: TGTGCCAGCAGCTTAGCGCACGGCACCGGGGAGCTGTTTTTT. The V and J genes are TRBV7-8 and TRBJ2-2; D call uncertain. The CDR3 has 14 residues. V lost 0 bases and J 4 bases, leaving 6 bases between the germline ends. CDR1 is SGHVS and CDR2 is FQNEAQ in the germline V gene.

The chain uses TRBV19 and TRBJ2-1; 13 bases agree with TRBD2. The ends lost 6 bases at V and 0 bases at J; junction bases unmatched: 5. Per the germline V gene, CDR1 is LNHDA and CDR2 is SQIVND (reference sequence). The CDR3 has 17 amino acids. The CDR3, as DNA: TGTGCCAGTAGCCGACGGACTAGCGGGAGCTCCTACAATGAGCAGTTCTTC. It codes for CASSRRTSGSSYNEQFF.

The chain carries TRBV6-2 or TRBV6-3 and TRBJ2-4; TRBD2 matches 16 bases. Trimming took 2 bases from V and 9 from J; bases not matched to a gene: 10. The CDR3 is made up of 18 amino acids. Germline CDR1 is MNHEY and CDR2 is SVGEGT. The CDR3 protein is CASSYGPGLAGGLGIQYF. The CDR3 coding sequence is TGTGCCAGCAGTTACGGGCCGGGACTAGCGGGAGGGCTGGGCATTCAGTACTTC.

V is TRBV12-5 and J is TRBJ2-5; 9 bases are shared with TRBD1. Per germline, CDR1 LGHNT and CDR2 FRNRAP. Losses at the gene ends were 0 bases for V and 3 bases for J; bases not matched to a gene: 11. CDR3 size: 18 residues. CDR3 DNA: TGTGCTAGTGGTTTGGTACTTGGACAGGGGTTTCGTGAAGAGACCCAGTACTTC. Translating gives CASGLVLGQGFREETQYF.

This chain links TRBV19 with TRBJ1-3; 9 bases align to TRBD1. This CDR3 spans 13 amino acids. Unmatched junction bases numbered 0, after V lost 6 bases and J lost 3 bases. CDR1 is LNHDA, CDR2 SQIVND, per germline (reference sequence). The CDR3 nucleotides are TGTGCCAGTAGGACAGGGGGTGGAAACACCATATATTTT. It specifies CASRTGGGNTIYF.

The CDR3 spells CASQTSGTAYEQYV. The DNA for the CDR3 is TGTGCCAGCCAAACTTCCGGGACAGCCTACGAGCAGTACGTC. The chain uses TRBV28 and TRBJ2-7; 7 bases fit TRBD1. The junction had 9 bases not matched to a gene; V was cut back by 8 bases and J by 2 bases. This CDR3 region has 14 residues. CDR1 and CDR2 (germline): MDHEN, SYDVKM.

The gene calls are TRBV4-3 and TRBJ2-1; 9 bases match TRBD1. CDR1 and CDR2 from the germline V gene are LGHNA and YSLEER. This CDR3 has 15 residues. With 8 bases clipped from V and 2 bases from J, the junction kept 7 bases outside the gene matches. CDR3 loop: CASGHRDRAYNEQFF. CDR3 in DNA: TGCGCCAGCGGGCACCGGGACAGGGCCTACAATGAGCAGTTCTTC.

This chain links TRBV30 with TRBJ1-1, with a possible D match to TRBD1 (6 bases). V shed 2 bases and J shed 5 bases, with 21 bases lying between them. CDR1 GTSNPN and CDR2 SVGIG come from the germline V gene (reference sequence). This CDR3 has 16 residues. In DNA, the CDR3 is TGTGCCTGGAGTTTCCCCAATGGGGGGGGGCGAACTGAAGCTTTCTTT. This sequence encodes CAWSFPNGGGRTEAFF.

In its sample, this clone was seen once. The V gene is TRBV27, the J gene TRBJ2-1; 12 nucleotides line up with TRBD2. Losses at the gene ends were 0 bases for V and 12 bases for J; bases not matched to a gene: 9. CDR1 is MNHEY, CDR2 SMNVEV, per germline (reference sequence). The CDR3 length is 16 residues. Written as DNA, the CDR3 is TGTGCCAGCAGTTTATCGTTGACTAGCGGGAGTACTTTGCAGTTCTTC. This encodes CASSLSLTSGSTLQFF.

The chain recombines TRBV7-9 with TRBJ1-1; 9 positions match TRBD1. V lost 7 bases and J lost 3; bases outside the gene matches: 9. The CDR3 extends over 15 amino acids. Per germline, CDR1 SEHNR and CDR2 FQNEAQ (reference sequence). CDR3 coding DNA: TGTGCCAGCACACTCCTGACAGGGGGAGACACTGAAGCTTTCTTT. Translating it yields CASTLLTGGDTEAFF.

J is TRBJ2-3 and V is TRBV24-1; TRBD2 agrees at 13 bases. In germline, CDR1 is KGHDR, CDR2 SFDVKD. V trimming: 4 bases; J trimming: 4 bases; junction bases outside the gene matches: 7. This CDR3 region has 17 residues. The CDR3 spells CATSDPRTSGRSDTQYF. The DNA of the CDR3 is TGTGCCACCAGTGACCCCAGGACTAGCGGGAGATCAGATACGCAGTATTTT.

V usage is TRBV6-5 and J usage is TRBJ1-3, with D possibly being TRBD1 (6 bases). CDR3 length: 15 amino acids. The germline V gene encodes CDR1 MNHEY and CDR2 SVGAGI. V dropped 8 bases and J dropped 1 base, with 15 bases sitting between them. The CDR3 spells CASFRTAASGNTIYF. The CDR3 DNA sequence: TGTGCCAGCTTTAGGACAGCGGCGTCTGGAAACACCATATATTTT.